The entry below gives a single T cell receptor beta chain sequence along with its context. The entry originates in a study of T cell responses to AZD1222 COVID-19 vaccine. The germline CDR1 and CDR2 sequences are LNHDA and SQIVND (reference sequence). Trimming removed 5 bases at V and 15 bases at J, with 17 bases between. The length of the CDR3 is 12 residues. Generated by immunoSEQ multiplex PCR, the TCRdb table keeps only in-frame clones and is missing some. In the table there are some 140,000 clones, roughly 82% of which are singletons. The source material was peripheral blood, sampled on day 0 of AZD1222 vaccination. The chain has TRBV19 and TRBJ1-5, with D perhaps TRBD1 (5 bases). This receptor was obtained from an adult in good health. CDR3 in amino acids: CASSLNQGSWHF. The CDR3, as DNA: TGTGCCAGTAGTCTTAATCAGGGTTCGTGGCATTTT.